In its sample, the clone carrying this T cell receptor (beta chain) was seen a few times. What it recognizes is unknown. The CDR3 loop spans 12 amino acids. Trimming left V 3 bases short and J 7 bases short, with 7 bases between. Germline V gives CDR1 MNHNS, CDR2 SASEGT. The sample comes from a study of T cells after posttransplantation cyclophosphamide. Study-level findings and limits: Later blood repertoires were often dominated by clones from the donor CD8+ memory compartment. Recipient CMV seropositivity and CMV reactivation strongly tracked TRB clonality.

Peripheral blood was collected from the related graft donor on the marrow donation day. TCRdb's table, derived via immunoSEQ multiplex PCR, lists solely in-frame clones and lacks some. The repertoire shows 30,000 or so clones, none seen only once; the top ten take less than 5%. Input material: PBMCs. The chain links TRBV6-1 to TRBJ1-5; D perhaps matches TRBD1 (6 bases). The receptor was isolated from a woman between 25 and 40 years old in good health and a related stem cell transplant donor. CDR3 loop: CASSEGHQPQHF. CDR3 in DNA: TGTGCCAGCAGTGAGGGACACCAGCCCCAGCATTTT.